This entry describes one T cell receptor beta chain. Buffy coats from healthy blood donors served as controls. These data are taken from a study of STAT5B mutations in CD4+ large granular lymphocyte leukemia. This was a survey-level run. Sequencing was performed with immunoSEQ multiplex PCR; in TCRdb, only in-frame clones are kept and a portion is missing. The sample contains 28,000 or so clones, over 70% of which appear only once. The germline gives CDR1 MNHNS, CDR2 SASEGT. V dropped 1 base and J dropped 4 bases, with 11 bases sitting between them. The CDR3 covers 14 residues. The specimen sequenced was CD4+ T cells from blood buffy coats. This receptor was identified in a human donor in good health. The genes are TRBV6-1 and TRBJ2-7; tentative D call: TRBD2 (5 bases). The DNA for the CDR3 is TGTGCCAGCAGTGAAGGAGGAGGAGGTTACGAGCAGTACGTC. It specifies CASSEGGGGYEQYV.